This TCR beta chain comes out of a study of immune reconstitution after stem cell transplant in scleroderma. This clonotype is medium-sized by share. TCRdb fed the RT-PCR reads into MiXCR, producing one record per CDR3 protein. The sample has about 3,700 distinct CDR3 sequences, about 5.7% seen once; the top ten hold 15% to 17%. This CDR3 has 16 residues. V lost 2 bases and J 0 bases, leaving 11 bases between the germline ends. Germline-derived CDR1 and CDR2 are MNHEY and SMNVEV (reference sequence). Sample collection occurred before or after autologous hematopoietic stem cell transplantation (not recorded which). The gene calls are TRBV27 and TRBJ1-5; D is undetermined. This clonotype was sampled from a female donor with systemic sclerosis. In DNA form, the CDR3 reads TGTGCCAGCAGTTTAACTTCAGCCTATAGCAATCAGCCCCAGCATTTT. It translates to CASSLTSAYSNQPQHF.